This TCR beta chain was recorded in a study of blood T cell repertoires in COVID-19. Across the study: Sites in the United States, Italy and Spain provided acute and convalescent COVID-19 samples. T cells, B-cell-depleted T cells, or PBMCs supplied cDNA or gDNA.

Study processing details: Nucleated cell number was recorded as an estimate derived from reference gene primer amplification. The table came from immunoSEQ multiplex PCR; TCRdb's copy has only in-frame clones and leaves some out. V and J calls and clone size are copied from that table; D and trimming were computed from the DNA. The sample has approximately 110,000 clones, approximately 80% seen once. The trim removed 4 bases at V and 0 bases at J, leaving 11 bases unmatched. Germline assignment: CDR1 ENHRY and CDR2 SYGVKD. CDR3 length: 18 residues. This clone was picked up a small number of times. This sequence originates from a man between 65 and 79 years old with active or convalescent COVID-19. This rearrangement joins TRBV10-3 to TRBJ1-5; the match to TRBD1 covers 8 bases. Sequencing used peripheral blood. CDR3 sequence: CAISGAPGQDNSNQPQHF. The CDR3 DNA reads TGTGCCATCAGTGGGGCCCCGGGACAGGACAATAGCAATCAGCCCCAGCATTTT.